This paragraph reports one T cell receptor (beta chain). The target antigen is unknown. The data were obtained in a study of shared clonotypes between healthy human individuals. Overall study results and limits: Relative to memory subsets, naive subsets generally showed larger estimated richness. Generation of non-shared clonotypes was less probable than generation of clonotypes shared by all four donors. Naive CD4 clonotypes overlapped across a few donors at around 4.8%. Sampling covered blood only; tissue repertoires likely differ.

The CDR3 sequence is 15 residues long. Trimming pared 5 bases from V and 0 bases from J, leaving 13 bases between. Germline V gene lookup returns CDR1 MGHRA and CDR2 YSYEKL. Naive-designated CD8 cells lacked CD45RO, were positively enriched for CCR7, and omitted terminally differentiated effector memory CD45RA+ cells. The repertoire was sequenced with immunoSEQ multiplex PCR; TCRdb's copy has only in-frame clones and lacks some. The data show about 2 million clones, with about 95% seen just once and under 1.5% held by the top ten. The TCR was taken from a man aged 18 to 29 in good health. The material sequenced was naive CD8+ T cells sorted from blood. The rearrangement links TRBV4-1 to TRBJ1-2; TRBD1 is a possible D gene (5 bases). The DNA of the CDR3 is TGCGCCAGCAGCGTACGACAGACGTCTAACTATGGCTACACCTTC. Amino acids: CASSVRQTSNYGYTF.